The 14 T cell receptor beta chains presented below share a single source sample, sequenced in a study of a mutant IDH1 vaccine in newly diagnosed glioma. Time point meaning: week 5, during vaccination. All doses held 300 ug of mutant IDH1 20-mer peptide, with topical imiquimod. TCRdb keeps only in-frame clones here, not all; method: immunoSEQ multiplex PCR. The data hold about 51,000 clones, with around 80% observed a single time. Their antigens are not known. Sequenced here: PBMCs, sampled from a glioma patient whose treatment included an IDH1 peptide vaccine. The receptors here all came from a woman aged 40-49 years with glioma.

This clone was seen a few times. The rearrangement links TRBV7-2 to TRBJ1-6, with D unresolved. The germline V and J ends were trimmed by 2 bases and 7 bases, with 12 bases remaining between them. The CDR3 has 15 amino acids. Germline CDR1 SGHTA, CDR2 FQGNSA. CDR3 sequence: CASSLLTADNSPLHF. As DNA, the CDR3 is TGTGCCAGCAGCTTACTGACGGCTGACAATTCACCCCTCCACTTT.

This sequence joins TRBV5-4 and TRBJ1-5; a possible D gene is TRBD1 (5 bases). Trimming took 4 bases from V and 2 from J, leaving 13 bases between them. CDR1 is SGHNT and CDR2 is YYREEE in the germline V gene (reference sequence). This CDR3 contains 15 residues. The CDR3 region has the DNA TGTGCCAGCAGCCTCACAGGCGACCGCAATCAGCCCCAGCATTTT. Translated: CASSLTGDRNQPQHF.

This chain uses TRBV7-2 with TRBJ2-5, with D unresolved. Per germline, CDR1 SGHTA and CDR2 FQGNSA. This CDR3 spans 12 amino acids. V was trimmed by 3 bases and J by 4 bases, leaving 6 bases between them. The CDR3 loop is CASSFKGETQYF. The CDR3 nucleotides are TGTGCCAGCAGCTTTAAAGGAGAGACCCAGTACTTC.

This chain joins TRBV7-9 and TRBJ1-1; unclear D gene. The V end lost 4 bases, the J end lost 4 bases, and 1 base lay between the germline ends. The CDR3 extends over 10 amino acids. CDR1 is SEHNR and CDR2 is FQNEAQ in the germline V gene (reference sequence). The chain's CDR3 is CASSSTEAFF. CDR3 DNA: TGTGCCAGCAGCTCCACTGAAGCTTTCTTT.

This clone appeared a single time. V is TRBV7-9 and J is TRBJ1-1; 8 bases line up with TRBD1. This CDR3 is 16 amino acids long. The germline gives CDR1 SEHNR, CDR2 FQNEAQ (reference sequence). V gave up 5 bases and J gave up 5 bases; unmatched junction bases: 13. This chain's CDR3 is CASSGGLGQGRTEAFF. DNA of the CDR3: TGTGCCAGCAGCGGCGGCCTAGGACAGGGCCGAACTGAAGCTTTCTTT.

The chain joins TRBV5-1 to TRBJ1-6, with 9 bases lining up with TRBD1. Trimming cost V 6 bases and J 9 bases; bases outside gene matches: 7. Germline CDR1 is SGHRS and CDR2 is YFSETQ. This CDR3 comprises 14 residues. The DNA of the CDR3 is TGCGCCAGCACTACCGGGACAGGGATTTCACCCCTCCACTTT. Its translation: CASTTGTGISPLHF.

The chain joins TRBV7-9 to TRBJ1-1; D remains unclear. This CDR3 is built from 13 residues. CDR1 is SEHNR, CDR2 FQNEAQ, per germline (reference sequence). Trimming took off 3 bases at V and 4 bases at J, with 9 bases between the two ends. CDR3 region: CASSFVGSTEAFF. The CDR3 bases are TGTGCCAGCAGCTTCGTGGGGTCCACTGAAGCTTTCTTT.

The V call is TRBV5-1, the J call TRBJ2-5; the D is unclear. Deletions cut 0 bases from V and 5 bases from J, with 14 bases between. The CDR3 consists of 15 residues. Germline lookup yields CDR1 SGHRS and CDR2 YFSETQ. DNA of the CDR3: TGCGCCAGCAGCTTGGCCGGGTTAGCCGGTGAGACCCAGTACTTC. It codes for CASSLAGLAGETQYF.

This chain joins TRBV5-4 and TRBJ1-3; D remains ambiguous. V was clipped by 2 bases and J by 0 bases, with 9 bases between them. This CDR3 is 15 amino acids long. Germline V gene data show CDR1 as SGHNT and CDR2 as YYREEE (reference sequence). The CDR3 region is CASSFQEASGNTIYF. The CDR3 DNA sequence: TGTGCCAGCAGCTTCCAGGAAGCCTCTGGAAACACCATATATTTT.

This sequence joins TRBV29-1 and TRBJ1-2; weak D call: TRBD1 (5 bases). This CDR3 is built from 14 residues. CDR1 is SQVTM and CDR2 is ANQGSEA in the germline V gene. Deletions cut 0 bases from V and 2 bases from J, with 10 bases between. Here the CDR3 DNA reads TGCAGCGTTGAAGATCCAGGGAGGAACTATGGCTACACCTTC. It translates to CSVEDPGRNYGYTF.

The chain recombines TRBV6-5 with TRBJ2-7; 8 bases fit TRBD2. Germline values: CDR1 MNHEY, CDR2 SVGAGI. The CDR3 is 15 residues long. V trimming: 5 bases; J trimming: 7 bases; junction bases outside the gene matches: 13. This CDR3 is CASSPPVAGRREQYF. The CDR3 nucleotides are TGTGCCAGCAGTCCCCCCGTAGCGGGGAGGAGGGAGCAGTACTTC.

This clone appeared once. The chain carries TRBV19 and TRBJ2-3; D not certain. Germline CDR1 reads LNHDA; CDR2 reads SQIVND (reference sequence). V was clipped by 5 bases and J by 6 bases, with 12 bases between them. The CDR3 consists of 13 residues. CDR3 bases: TGTGCCAGTAGTCCCTTCCAGACGGATACGCAGTATTTT. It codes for CASSPFQTDTQYF.

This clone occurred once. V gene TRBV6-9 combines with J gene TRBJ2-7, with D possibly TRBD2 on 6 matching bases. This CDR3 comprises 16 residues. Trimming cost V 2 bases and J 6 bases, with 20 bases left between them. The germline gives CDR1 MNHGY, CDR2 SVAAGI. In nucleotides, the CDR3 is TGTGCCAGCAGTTATCTTTTCGGGAGAGGGGTGGTCGAGCAGTACTTC. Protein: CASSYLFGRGVVEQYF.

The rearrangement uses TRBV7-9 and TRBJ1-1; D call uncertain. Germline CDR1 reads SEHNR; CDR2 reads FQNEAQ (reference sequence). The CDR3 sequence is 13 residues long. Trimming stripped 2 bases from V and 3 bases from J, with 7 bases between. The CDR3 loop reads CASSLSAHTEAFF. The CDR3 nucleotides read TGTGCCAGCAGCTTAAGTGCACACACTGAAGCTTTCTTT.